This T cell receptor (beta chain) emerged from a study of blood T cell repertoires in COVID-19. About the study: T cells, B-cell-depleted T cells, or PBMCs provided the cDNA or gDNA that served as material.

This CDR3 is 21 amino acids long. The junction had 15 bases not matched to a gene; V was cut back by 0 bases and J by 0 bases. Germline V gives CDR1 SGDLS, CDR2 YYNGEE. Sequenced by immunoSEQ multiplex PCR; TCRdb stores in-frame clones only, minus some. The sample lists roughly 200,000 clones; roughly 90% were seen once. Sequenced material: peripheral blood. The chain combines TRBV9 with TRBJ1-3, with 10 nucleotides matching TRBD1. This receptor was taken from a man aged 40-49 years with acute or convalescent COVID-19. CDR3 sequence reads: CASSVEAGGGTGARSGNTIYF. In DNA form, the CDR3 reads TGTGCCAGCAGCGTAGAGGCCGGCGGGGGGACAGGGGCCCGCTCTGGAAACACCATATATTTT.